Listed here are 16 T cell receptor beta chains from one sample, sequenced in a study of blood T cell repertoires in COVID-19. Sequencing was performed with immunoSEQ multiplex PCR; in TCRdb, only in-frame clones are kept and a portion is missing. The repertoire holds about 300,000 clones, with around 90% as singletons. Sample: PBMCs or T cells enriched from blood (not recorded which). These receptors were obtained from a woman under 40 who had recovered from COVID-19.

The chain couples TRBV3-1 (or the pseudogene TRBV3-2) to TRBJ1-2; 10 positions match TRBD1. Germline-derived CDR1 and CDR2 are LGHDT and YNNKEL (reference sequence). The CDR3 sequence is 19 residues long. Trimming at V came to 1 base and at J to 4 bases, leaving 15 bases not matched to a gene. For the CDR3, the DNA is TGTGCCAGCAGCCAAGCACTCGGACAGGGGGGAGCCTTAGGCTATGGCTACACCTTC. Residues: CASSQALGQGGALGYGYTF.

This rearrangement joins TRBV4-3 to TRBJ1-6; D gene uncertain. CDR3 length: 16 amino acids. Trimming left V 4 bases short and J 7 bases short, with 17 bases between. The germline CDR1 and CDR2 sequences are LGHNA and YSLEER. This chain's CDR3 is CASSLSGAPTNSPLHF. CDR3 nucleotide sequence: TGCGCCAGCAGCCTCTCCGGAGCTCCAACCAATTCACCCCTCCACTTT.

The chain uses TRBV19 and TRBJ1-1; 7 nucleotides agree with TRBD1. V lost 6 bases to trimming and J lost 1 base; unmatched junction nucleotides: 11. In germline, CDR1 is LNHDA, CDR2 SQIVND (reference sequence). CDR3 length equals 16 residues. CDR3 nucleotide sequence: TGTGCCAGTAGGTTCTACAGGGGCCGACCGAACACTGAAGCTTTCTTT. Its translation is CASRFYRGRPNTEAFF.

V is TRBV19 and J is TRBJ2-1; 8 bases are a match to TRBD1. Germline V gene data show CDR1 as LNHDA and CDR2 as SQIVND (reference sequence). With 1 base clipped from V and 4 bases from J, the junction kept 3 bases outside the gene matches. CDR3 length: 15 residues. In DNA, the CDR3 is TGTGCCAGTAGTATAGGTCGGGACAGGTACAATGAGCAGTTCTTC. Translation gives CASSIGRDRYNEQFF.

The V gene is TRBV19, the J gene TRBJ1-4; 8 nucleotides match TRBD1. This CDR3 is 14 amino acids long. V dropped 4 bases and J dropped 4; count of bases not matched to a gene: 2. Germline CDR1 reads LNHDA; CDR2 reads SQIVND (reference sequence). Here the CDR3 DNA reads TGTGCCAGTAGTAGGGACAGGCTTAATGAAAAACTGTTTTTT. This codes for CASSRDRLNEKLFF.

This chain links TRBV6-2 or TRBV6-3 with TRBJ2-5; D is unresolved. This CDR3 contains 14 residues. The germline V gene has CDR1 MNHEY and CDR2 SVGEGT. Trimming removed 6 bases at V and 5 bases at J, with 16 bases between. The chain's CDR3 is CASSKRSTQETQYF. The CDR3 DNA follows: TGTGCCAGCAGCAAACGCTCAACACAGGAGACCCAGTACTTC.

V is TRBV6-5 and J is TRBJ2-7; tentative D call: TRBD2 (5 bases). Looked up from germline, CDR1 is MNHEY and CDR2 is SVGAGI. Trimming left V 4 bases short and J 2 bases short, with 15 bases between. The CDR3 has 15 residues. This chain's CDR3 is CASSSPGRAAYEQYF. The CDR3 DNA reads TGTGCCAGCAGTTCCCCGGGAAGGGCCGCCTACGAGCAGTACTTC.

CDR3 region: CASSPVRGEPQHF. CDR3 nucleotides: TGTGCCAGCAGCCCCGTACGGGGGGAGCCCCAGCATTTT. This chain joins TRBV12-3 or TRBV12-4 and TRBJ1-5; TRBD1 is a possible D gene (5 bases). V lost 6 bases, J lost 8 bases, and 14 bases lay in between. The CDR3 is 13 amino acids.

CDR3 sequence: CASSTTGVPNSPLHF. The CDR3 DNA follows: TGTGCCAGTAGTACTACAGGGGTGCCTAATTCACCCCTCCACTTT. This chain connects TRBV19 to TRBJ1-6, with 7 positions matching TRBD1. After removal of 4 bases from V and 6 bases from J, the junction contained 6 bases not matched to a gene. The CDR3 length is 15 residues. Germline V gene data show CDR1 as LNHDA and CDR2 as SQIVND (reference sequence).

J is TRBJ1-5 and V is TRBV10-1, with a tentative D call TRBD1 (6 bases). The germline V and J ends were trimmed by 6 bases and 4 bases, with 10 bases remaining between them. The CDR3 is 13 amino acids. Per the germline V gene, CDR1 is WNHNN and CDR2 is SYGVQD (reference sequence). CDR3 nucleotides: TGCGCCAGCAGCACCGGGACAAATCAGCCCCAGCATTTT. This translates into CASSTGTNQPQHF.

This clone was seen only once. Written as DNA, the CDR3 is TGTGCCAGTAGTATCGGGACAGGGGCTATTGTTTACGAGCAGTACTTC. Residues: CASSIGTGAIVYEQYF. V usage is TRBV19 and J usage is TRBJ2-7, with 10 positions matching TRBD1. CDR1 is LNHDA, CDR2 SQIVND, per germline (reference sequence). With 3 bases clipped from V and 4 bases from J, the junction kept 9 bases outside the gene matches. The CDR3 runs 16 residues.

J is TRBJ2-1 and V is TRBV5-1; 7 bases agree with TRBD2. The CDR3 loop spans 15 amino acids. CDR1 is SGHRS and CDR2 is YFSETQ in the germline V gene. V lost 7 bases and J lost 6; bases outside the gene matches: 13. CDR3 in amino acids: CASPSGLAELNEQFF. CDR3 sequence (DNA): TGCGCCAGCCCCTCGGGGCTAGCGGAGCTCAATGAGCAGTTCTTC.

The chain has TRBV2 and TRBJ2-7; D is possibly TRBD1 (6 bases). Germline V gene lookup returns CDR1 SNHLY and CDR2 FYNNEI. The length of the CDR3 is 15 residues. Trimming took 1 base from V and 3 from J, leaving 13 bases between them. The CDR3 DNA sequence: TGTGCCAGCAGTGAAGGACAGCGAGGGGGCTACGAGCAGTACTTC. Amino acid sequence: CASSEGQRGGYEQYF.

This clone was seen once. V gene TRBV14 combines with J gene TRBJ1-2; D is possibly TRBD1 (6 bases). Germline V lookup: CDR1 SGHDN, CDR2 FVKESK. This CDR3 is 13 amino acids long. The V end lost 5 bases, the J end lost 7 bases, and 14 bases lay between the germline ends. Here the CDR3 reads CASSALAGAGYTF. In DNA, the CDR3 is TGTGCCAGCAGCGCCCTGGCAGGGGCTGGCTACACCTTC.

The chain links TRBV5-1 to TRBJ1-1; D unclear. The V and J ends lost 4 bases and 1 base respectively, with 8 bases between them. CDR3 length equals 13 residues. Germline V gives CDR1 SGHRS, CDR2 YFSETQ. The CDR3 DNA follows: TGCGCCAGCAGCGCGGAGACGAACACTGAAGCTTTCTTT. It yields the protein CASSAETNTEAFF.

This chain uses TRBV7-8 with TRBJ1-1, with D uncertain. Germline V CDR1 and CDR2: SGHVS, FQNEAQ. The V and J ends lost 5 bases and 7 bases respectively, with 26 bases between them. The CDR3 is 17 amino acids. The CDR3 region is CASSRIAPDYPGGEAFF. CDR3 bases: TGTGCCAGCAGCAGAATAGCCCCCGACTATCCGGGTGGTGAAGCTTTCTTT.